This T cell receptor beta chain was recovered during a study of regulatory dendritic cells for organ transplantation. Study-wide findings and caveats: Naive T cells showed high diversity, memory cells less, memory CD8+ least. Among resting subsets, memory CD8+ cells contained the most alloreactive clonotypes.

From germline, CDR1 is MDHEN and CDR2 SYDVKM. Trimming at V came to 0 bases and at J to 12 bases, leaving 17 bases not matched to a gene. CDR3 length: 18 residues. With respect to this clone: Its antigen is currently unknown.

Only in-frame clones appear in the TCRdb table, and some are missing; sequencing was by immunoSEQ multiplex PCR. The sample carries fewer than 50,000 clones, around nine tenths recorded once. This TCR came from a human donor in good health. Sequencing used naive CD8+ T cells from blood. As to subset: CD45RA+ naive T cells. The chain recombines TRBV28 with TRBJ2-1; 10 positions agree with TRBD2. CDR3 in amino acids: CASSLWEVAGGKIPGQFF. The CDR3 DNA reads as TGTGCCAGCAGTTTATGGGAGGTAGCGGGGGGAAAAATCCCTGGGCAGTTCTTC.